The 3 T cell receptor beta chains reported below all come from one sample, sequenced in a study of neurological immune-mediated disorders. One entry per CDR3 protein, called by TCRdb with MiXCR from the 5' RACE reads. Among about 28,000 distinct CDR3 sequences, 12% were seen once, and the ten largest hold approximately 8%. Sequences were obtained from PBMCs. The receptors shown here come from a man in his fifties or sixties in good health.

This clonotype was seen many times. V is TRBV28 and J is TRBJ2-1; unclear D gene. Germline V gene data show CDR1 as MDHEN and CDR2 as SYDVKM. CDR3 length: 13 amino acids. V lost 5 bases, J lost 3 bases, and 8 bases lay in between. The CDR3 spells CASSMGIYNEQFF. In DNA, the CDR3 is TGTGCCAGCAGTATGGGGATCTACAATGAGCAGTTCTTC.

There are many counts of this clonotype. The chain carries TRBV5-1 and TRBJ2-7, with 10 bases matching TRBD1. With V trimmed by 0 bases and J by 2 bases, 5 bases remained unmatched. Germline lookup yields CDR1 SGHRS and CDR2 YFSETQ. The length of the CDR3 is 16 residues. CDR3 protein: CASSLGVGTGAYEQYF. CDR3 DNA: TGCGCCAGCAGCTTGGGGGTCGGGACAGGGGCCTACGAGCAGTACTTC.

This clonotype was observed at least ten times. The V call is TRBV29-1, the J call TRBJ2-2, with TRBD2 identical over 14 bases. Per germline, CDR1 SQVTM and CDR2 ANQGSEA. CDR3 length: 16 residues. Trimming removed 7 bases from V and 6 bases from J; junction bases left unmatched: 10. CDR3 protein: CSAQTSGRAPAGELFF. The CDR3 DNA reads as TGCAGCGCCCAGACTAGCGGGAGGGCCCCCGCCGGGGAGCTGTTTTTT.